This entry concerns a single T cell receptor (beta chain). Its antigen remains unidentified. The record has no base qualities; no much larger clone is one base away. The source of the sample is a study of control samples from healthy donors and cancer patients (dated by TCRdb to the early 2020s). For CDR1 and CDR2, the germline V gene lists SGDLS and YYNGEE. The CDR3 starts with the cysteine, ends with the phenylalanine, and has 16 residues. Only the CDR3 part of the read is kept: 48 bases, read in frame from the first base. V drops 0 bases and J drops 3 bases, leaving 13 bases in between. Libraries were constructed by the immunoSEQ multiplex PCR assay. TCRdb obtained this table from immuneACCESS and retained in-frame rearrangements with V and J assigned. These tables miss some clones; where compared with another copy, unresolved V genes account for less than half of the shortfall, and the remainder is unexplained. The sample table lists hundreds of thousands of clones, about four fifths of them with a count of one. 13% of the sample goes to the ten largest clones.

The clonotype was recovered from an older woman with lung cancer. The sequenced sample was PBMCs. The chain is made from TRBV9 and TRBJ2-1; a weak D assignment points to TRBD2 (6 bases agree). CDR3 sequence: CASSVVGGGGYNEQFF. The DNA reads TGTGCCAGCAGCGTAGTTGGGGGAGGAGGCTACAATGAGCAGTTCTTC.